The next 15 T cell receptor beta chains were all read from a single sample in a study of OX40 agonist ivuxolimab in advanced cancers. The assay was immunoSEQ multiplex PCR, and TCRdb's table has in-frame clones only and misses some. The sample includes roughly 19,000 clones, around 81% of them seen just once. Sequenced material: CD4+ or CD8+ T cells sorted from blood, taken in a trial of the OX40 agonist ivuxolimab. The receptors were gathered from an adult with an advanced solid tumor such as melanoma, head and neck, liver or kidney cancer.

The V and J genes are TRBV6-5 and TRBJ2-5; TRBD2 matches 10 bases. The CDR3 has 14 amino acids. Trimming removed 6 bases from V and 10 bases from J; junction bases left unmatched: 11. Germline CDR1 reads MNHEY; CDR2 reads SVGAGI. DNA of the CDR3: TGTGCCAGCAGCAGCGGGAGGGTTGGGGGTGACCAGTACTTC. Its protein is CASSSGRVGGDQYF.

V gene TRBV27 combines with J gene TRBJ2-5; D is unresolved. This CDR3 comprises 11 residues. Germline CDR1 reads MNHEY; CDR2 reads SMNVEV (reference sequence). V lost 9 bases and J 5 bases, leaving 10 bases between the germline ends. The CDR3: CASAIPETQYF. In nucleotides, the CDR3 is TGTGCCAGTGCGATTCCCGAGACCCAGTACTTC.

The J gene is TRBJ1-5, the V gene TRBV7-9, with D possibly matching TRBD1 (6 bases). CDR3 size: 15 residues. CDR1 is SEHNR, CDR2 FQNEAQ, per germline (reference sequence). The V gene lost 2 bases and the J gene lost 5 bases, with 13 bases spanning the gap. CDR3 in DNA: TGTGCCAGCAGCTTAACTCGGGGGGCGGATCAGCCCCAGCATTTT. Translating gives CASSLTRGADQPQHF.

The rearrangement joins TRBV27 to TRBJ2-5, with no clear D. Germline V CDR1 and CDR2: MNHEY, SMNVEV (reference sequence). Between the trimmed V and J ends, which lost 4 bases and 5 bases, there was a span of 5 bases. The CDR3 is made up of 11 amino acids. Here the CDR3 DNA reads TGTGCCAGCAGTTCAAGGGAGACCCAGTACTTC. This translates into CASSSRETQYF.

The chain joins TRBV5-1 to TRBJ2-2, with D uncertain. The CDR3 is made up of 15 amino acids. Germline CDR1 reads SGHRS; CDR2 reads YFSETQ. The V gene lost 4 bases and the J gene lost 0 bases, with 10 bases spanning the gap. CDR3 loop: CASSPLRTNTGELFF. The CDR3 coding sequence is TGCGCCAGCAGCCCCCTCAGGACGAACACCGGGGAGCTGTTTTTT.

The genes are TRBV7-8 and TRBJ1-1; weak D call: TRBD1 (6 bases). The germline CDR1 and CDR2 sequences are SGHVS and FQNEAQ. Trimming stripped 3 bases from V and 0 bases from J, with 14 bases between. The CDR3 has 16 amino acids. CDR3 DNA: TGTGCCAGCAGCTTGGGGGGCAGCGCCTTGAACACTGAAGCTTTCTTT. It codes for CASSLGGSALNTEAFF.

V is TRBV9 and J is TRBJ2-5; TRBD2 might be the D (6 bases). In germline, CDR1 is SGDLS, CDR2 YYNGEE. The CDR3 has 15 amino acids. V lost 2 bases, J lost 4 bases, and 15 bases lay in between. The CDR3 loop is CASSVGLGAIETQYF. The CDR3 nucleotides are TGTGCCAGCAGCGTGGGACTCGGGGCGATAGAGACCCAGTACTTC.

The J gene is TRBJ1-5, the V gene TRBV11-2, with D hard to call. V lost 0 bases and J 6 bases, leaving 6 bases between the germline ends. The CDR3 covers 13 residues. CDR1 SGHAT and CDR2 FQNNGV come from the germline V gene. CDR3 amino acids: CASSLDRSQPQHF. The CDR3 region has the DNA TGTGCCAGCAGCTTAGATCGTAGTCAGCCCCAGCATTTT.

The sample holds one count of this clone. In nucleotides, the CDR3 is TGCGCCAGCAGCCACGGACAGGGACAGGACGAGCAGTACTTC. Its protein is CASSHGQGQDEQYF. J is TRBJ2-7 and V is TRBV4-1; 8 bases match TRBD1. The CDR3 runs 14 residues. V shed 3 bases and J 5 bases; nucleotides not matched to a gene: 6. Per germline, CDR1 MGHRA and CDR2 YSYEKL.

The chain combines TRBV19 with TRBJ2-5, with D maybe TRBD1 (5 bases). This CDR3 contains 13 residues. Trimming stripped 7 bases from V and 1 base from J, with 10 bases between. Germline V gene data show CDR1 as LNHDA and CDR2 as SQIVND (reference sequence). CDR3 protein: CASKAGFQETQYF. The DNA for the CDR3 is TGTGCCAGTAAGGCAGGGTTCCAAGAGACCCAGTACTTC.

The table lists this clone with a few counts. The chain is built from TRBV6-5 and TRBJ2-7; tentatively, D is TRBD2 (5 bases). This CDR3 spans 15 amino acids. Looked up from germline, CDR1 is MNHEY and CDR2 is SVGAGI. Trimming took 6 bases from V and 6 from J, leaving 21 bases between them. The CDR3: CASRVTFSAVGEQYF. The DNA for the CDR3 is TGTGCCAGCAGGGTCACCTTTAGCGCAGTGGGCGAGCAGTACTTC.

This sequence joins TRBV18 and TRBJ1-5, with 7 bases lining up with TRBD1. The V segment lost 4 bases and the J segment 2 bases; nucleotides outside the gene matches: 2. There are 14 residues in the CDR3. Per the germline V gene, CDR1 is KGHSH and CDR2 is LQKENI. CDR3 bases: TGTGCCAGCTCACAAGACAGGGGCAATCAGCCCCAGCATTTT. Its protein product is CASSQDRGNQPQHF.

This clone was seen only a few times. The V call is TRBV10-3, the J call TRBJ1-1; no definite D call. CDR1 and CDR2 (germline): ENHRY, SYGVKD. This CDR3 is 11 amino acids long. V gave up 10 bases and J gave up 8 bases, with 14 bases separating them. CDR3 sequence (DNA): TGTGCCACTAGGACGGGCGCCGAAGCTTTCTTT. This sequence encodes CATRTGAEAFF.

The chain joins TRBV7-6 to TRBJ1-1; D is uncertain. The V gene's germline CDR1 is SGHVS and CDR2 FNYEAQ. V was pared by 3 bases and J by 1 base, with 9 bases between. This CDR3 region has 14 residues. The CDR3 loop is CASSLGSRNTEAFF. DNA of the CDR3: TGTGCCAGCAGCTTGGGTAGTCGGAACACTGAAGCTTTCTTT.

The chain carries TRBV5-1 and TRBJ2-2; TRBD2 matches at 7 bases. The CDR3 contains 16 residues. Germline loops: CDR1 SGHRS, CDR2 YFSETQ. The V gene end was trimmed by 3 bases and the J gene end by 1 base; junction bases not matched to a gene: 6. CDR3 sequence: CASSYESGVNTGELFF. CDR3 sequence (DNA): TGCGCCAGCAGCTACGAAAGCGGGGTGAACACCGGGGAGCTGTTTTTT.